This passage covers 31 T cell receptor beta chains from one sample sequenced in a study of cytomegalovirus exposure and HLA in healthy donors. In the PCR, 60 Vbeta and 13 Jbeta primers were used. Method: immunoSEQ multiplex PCR; TCRdb's copy keeps in-frame clones and lacks some. The sample consists of some 150,000 clones, less than 85% of them appearing once. The sample taken for sequencing was PBMCs. Receptor source: a man aged 55 to 69 in good health and CMV-seronegative.

The V gene is TRBV11-3, the J gene TRBJ1-5; D call uncertain. V lost 1 base and J 4 bases, leaving 11 bases between the germline ends. Germline-derived CDR1 and CDR2 are SGHNT and YENEEA. The CDR3 is 15 residues long. CDR3 residues: CASSLAVTLNQPQHF. CDR3 sequence (DNA): TGTGCCAGCAGCTTAGCCGTCACCCTAAATCAGCCCCAGCATTTT.

This clone was detected a few times. The chain couples TRBV5-5 to TRBJ1-2, with D maybe TRBD1 (5 bases). CDR1 is SGHKS and CDR2 is YYEKEE in the germline V gene (reference sequence). Trimming cost V 0 bases and J 3 bases, with 12 bases left between them. This CDR3 has 15 residues. The DNA of the CDR3 is TGTGCCAGCAGCTTGGCGCAGGGTATGGACTATGGCTACACCTTC. It yields the protein CASSLAQGMDYGYTF.

J is TRBJ2-1 and V is TRBV18; TRBD2 matches at 8 bases. Germline CDR1 is KGHSH and CDR2 is LQKENI. The J segment lost 8 bases and the V segment lost 1 base, leaving 7 bases of the junction unmatched. The CDR3 runs 15 residues. CDR3 region: CASSPQSGSLHEQFF. The DNA for the CDR3 is TGTGCCAGCTCACCACAAAGCGGGAGTCTCCATGAGCAGTTCTTC.

The rearrangement uses TRBV6-5 and TRBJ1-2, with 10 nucleotides matching TRBD1. Germline V lookup: CDR1 MNHEY, CDR2 SVGAGI. The CDR3 covers 14 residues. With V trimmed by 7 bases and J by 8 bases, 10 bases remained unmatched. CDR3 bases: TGTGCCAGCATCCGGGACAGGGGTTTGCTGGGCTACACCTTC. The encoded protein is CASIRDRGLLGYTF.

The chain is built from TRBV6-5 and TRBJ2-7; D might be TRBD2 (6 bases). The V end lost 2 bases, the J end lost 5 bases, and 16 bases lay between the germline ends. Germline V gene lookup returns CDR1 MNHEY and CDR2 SVGAGI. This CDR3 is 15 amino acids long. DNA of the CDR3: TGTGCCAGCAGTTACGGGGGGACCGGGCTGAACGAGCAGTACTTC. Translating it yields CASSYGGTGLNEQYF.

J is TRBJ1-2 and V is TRBV27; possibly TRBD1 for D (6 bases). The CDR3 contains 16 residues. Per germline, CDR1 MNHEY and CDR2 SMNVEV (reference sequence). Trimming cost V 2 bases and J 2 bases, with 15 bases left between them. CDR3 in DNA: TGTGCCAGCAGTTTAGGGTGGGGGGGGCCGAACTATGGCTACACCTTC. Its translation: CASSLGWGGPNYGYTF.

This clone occurred once. Sequence at one end of the junction differs from germline and may be a read error. The rearrangement joins TRBV5-1 to TRBJ2-2; a weak D match, TRBD1 (6 bases). The germline V gene encodes CDR1 SGHRS and CDR2 YFSETQ. The CDR3 has 14 residues. As DNA, the CDR3 is TGCGCCAGCGGCTTGGGACAGAACACCGGGGAGCTGTTTTTT. Residues: CASGLGQNTGELFF.

The chain employs TRBV2 and TRBJ1-6; D perhaps matches TRBD1 (5 bases). Trimming took off 6 bases at V and 0 bases at J, with 9 bases between the two ends. The CDR3 is 15 residues long. The V gene's germline CDR1 is SNHLY and CDR2 FYNNEI. DNA for the CDR3: TGTGCCAGCAGGAGACAGAGCTCCTATAATTCACCCCTCCACTTT. This gives the protein CASRRQSSYNSPLHF.

The count of this clone is one. The gene calls are TRBV6-5 and TRBJ1-2; D might be TRBD1 (6 bases). The germline V gene has CDR1 MNHEY and CDR2 SVGAGI. The V and J ends lost 0 bases and 3 bases respectively, with 11 bases between them. The CDR3 extends over 15 amino acids. CDR3 nucleotides: TGTGCCAGCAGTTACTCGCCGGGACACCACTATGGCTACACCTTC. It translates to CASSYSPGHHYGYTF.

The rearrangement uses TRBV19 and TRBJ2-1; a weak D match, TRBD2 (6 bases). CDR3 size: 15 residues. Germline CDR1 LNHDA, CDR2 SQIVND (reference sequence). Trimming took 0 bases from V and 0 from J, leaving 6 bases between them. In DNA form, the CDR3 reads TGTGCCAGTAGTATAGACGGGAGCTCCTACAATGAGCAGTTCTTC. Encoded protein: CASSIDGSSYNEQFF.

The rearrangement joins TRBV5-4 to TRBJ1-6; no clear D. In germline, CDR1 is SGHNT, CDR2 YYREEE (reference sequence). Trimming shortened V by 2 bases and J by 5 bases, and 14 bases separated the two germline ends. The CDR3 is 16 amino acids. The CDR3 region is CASSFSQRPDNSPLHF. CDR3 bases: TGTGCCAGCAGCTTCTCGCAGCGCCCCGATAATTCACCCCTCCACTTT.

The chain recombines TRBV4-2 with TRBJ2-3; 16 bases align to TRBD2. The CDR3 is made up of 19 amino acids. Germline V gene lookup returns CDR1 LGHNA and CDR2 YNFKEQ. The V segment lost 4 bases and the J segment 4 bases; nucleotides outside the gene matches: 11. The CDR3 loop is CASSRTGTSGGGRADTQYF. The DNA of the CDR3 is TGTGCCAGCAGCCGCACCGGGACTAGCGGGGGGGGAAGAGCAGATACGCAGTATTTT.

This rearrangement joins TRBV6-1 to TRBJ2-5; no definite D call. The CDR3 runs 13 residues. CDR1 MNHNS and CDR2 SASEGT come from the germline V gene. V lost 4 bases, J lost 3 bases, and 9 bases lay in between. CDR3 region: CASSGAGEETQYF. The CDR3 coding sequence is TGTGCCAGCAGTGGGGCCGGTGAAGAGACCCAGTACTTC.

The chain couples TRBV14 to TRBJ2-3; 12 bases line up with TRBD2. The CDR3 contains 19 residues. Germline trimming cut 2 bases from V and 0 bases from J; bases unmatched to any gene: 9. From germline, CDR1 is SGHDN and CDR2 FVKESK. The DNA of the CDR3 is TGTGCCAGCAGCCAATACGGACTAGCGGGGTGGCAGAGCACAGATACGCAGTATTTT. As protein: CASSQYGLAGWQSTDTQYF.

The chain uses TRBV2 and TRBJ2-2, with a weak D call TRBD1 (6 bases). CDR3 length: 14 residues. Germline V gives CDR1 SNHLY, CDR2 FYNNEI. V was clipped by 3 bases and J by 4 bases, with 9 bases between them. Written as DNA, the CDR3 is TGTGCCAGCAGTGATCAGGGGTCCACCGGGGAGCTGTTTTTT. The encoded protein is CASSDQGSTGELFF.

The chain has TRBV30 and TRBJ2-1, with TRBD2 matching over 8 bases. CDR1 and CDR2 (germline): GTSNPN, SVGIG (reference sequence). J lost 6 bases, V lost 2 bases, and 6 bases had no gene match. CDR3 length: 14 residues. The CDR3 spells CAWSFGLAINEQFF. In DNA form, the CDR3 reads TGTGCCTGGAGTTTCGGACTAGCAATCAATGAGCAGTTCTTC.

The chain carries TRBV29-1 and TRBJ2-7, with 8 bases that match TRBD1. Germline CDR1 is SQVTM and CDR2 is ANQGSEA. After removal of 6 bases from V and 4 bases from J, the junction contained 5 bases not matched to a gene. This CDR3 contains 12 residues. The CDR3 sequence is CSVGTGRYEQYF. The DNA of the CDR3 is TGCAGCGTGGGGACAGGACGATACGAGCAGTACTTC.

This clone appeared a single time. The rearrangement joins TRBV9 to TRBJ1-5; 11 nucleotides align to TRBD1. The ends lost 2 bases at V and 5 bases at J; junction bases unmatched: 3. Looked up from germline, CDR1 is SGDLS and CDR2 is YYNGEE. This CDR3 region has 15 residues. In nucleotides, the CDR3 is TGTGCCAGCAGCGTTGGGGACAGGGGGGATCAGCCCCAGCATTTT. It is translated as CASSVGDRGDQPQHF. The variable domain in full, with the rest retrieved from reference TRBV9 and TRBJ1-5, is DSGVTQTPKHLITATGQRVTLRCSPRSGDLSVYWYQQSLDQGLQFLIQYYNGEERAKGNILERFSAQQFPDLHSELNLSSLELGDSALYFCASSVGDRGDQPQHFGDGTRLSIL.

This chain uses TRBV6-5 with TRBJ2-5, with a weak D call TRBD1 (6 bases). V was cut by 1 base and J by 4 bases, with 10 bases left in between. Per the germline V gene, CDR1 is MNHEY and CDR2 is SVGAGI. The CDR3 sequence is 14 residues long. CDR3 protein: CASSYYRAAETQYF. The CDR3 DNA sequence: TGTGCCAGCAGTTACTACAGGGCCGCAGAGACCCAGTACTTC.

This chain connects TRBV10-3 to TRBJ2-7; possible D gene TRBD1, 6 bases. The CDR3 covers 14 residues. V was pared by 6 bases and J by 0 bases, with 12 bases between. Germline V CDR1 and CDR2: ENHRY, SYGVKD. Here the CDR3 reads CAISATGSSYEQYF. The DNA of the CDR3 is TGTGCCATCAGCGCCACAGGGAGCTCCTACGAGCAGTACTTC.

J is TRBJ1-1 and V is TRBV7-6, with 7 bases identical to TRBD1. Germline V CDR1 and CDR2: SGHVS, FNYEAQ. The J segment lost 2 bases and the V segment lost 5 bases, leaving 5 bases of the junction unmatched. CDR3 size: 14 residues. The CDR3 nucleotides are TGTGCCAGCAGCGTCCGGACAGGCAACACTGAAGCTTTCTTT. Residues: CASSVRTGNTEAFF.

In its sample, this clone was seen once. The CDR3 DNA sequence: TGTGCCAGTGCACAACAGGGAGACATTCAGTACTTC. It yields the protein CASAQQGDIQYF. V gene TRBV7-9 combines with J gene TRBJ2-4; D possibly corresponds to TRBD1 (6 bases). CDR3 length: 12 amino acids. V lost 9 bases, J lost 8 bases, and 14 bases lay in between. Germline V lookup: CDR1 SEHNR, CDR2 FQNEAQ (reference sequence).

V gene TRBV7-8 combines with J gene TRBJ2-3, with D perhaps matching TRBD2 (6 bases). Between the trimmed V and J ends, which lost 4 bases and 1 base, there was a span of 12 bases. The length of the CDR3 is 15 residues. The V gene's germline CDR1 is SGHVS and CDR2 FQNEAQ. DNA of the CDR3: TGTGCCAGCAGCTCAAGACTAGACGGCACAGATACGCAGTATTTT. It encodes CASSSRLDGTDTQYF.

V and J are TRBV11-2 and TRBJ2-3; 9 bases align to TRBD1. The length of the CDR3 is 16 residues. The germline gives CDR1 SGHAT, CDR2 FQNNGV. Trimming at V came to 1 base and at J to 1 base, leaving 3 bases not matched to a gene. The DNA for the CDR3 is TGTGCCAGCAGCTTAGTCGGGACAGGGCGCACAGATACGCAGTATTTT. Amino acid sequence: CASSLVGTGRTDTQYF. Supplemented by reference TRBV11-2 and TRBJ2-3, the full variable domain reads EAGVAQSPRYKIIEKRQSVAFWCNPISGHATLYWYQQILGQGPKLLIQFQNNGVVDDSQLPKDRFSAERLKGVDSTLKIQPAKLEDSAVYLCASSLVGTGRTDTQYFGPGTRLTVL.

The V gene is TRBV5-6, the J gene TRBJ1-2; 10 bases agree with TRBD1. CDR1 and CDR2 from the germline V gene are SGHDT and YYEEEE. The J segment lost 8 bases and the V segment lost 4 bases, leaving 8 bases of the junction unmatched. The CDR3 runs 14 residues. The CDR3 sequence is CASSKGQGLGGYTF. CDR3 nucleotide sequence: TGTGCCAGCAGCAAGGGACAGGGGCTAGGCGGCTACACCTTC.

The chain joins TRBV5-6 to TRBJ1-5; D is unresolved. The CDR3 covers 15 residues. Germline V gene lookup returns CDR1 SGHDT and CDR2 YYEEEE. V was shortened by 0 bases and J by 5 bases, with 12 bases between the two germline ends. The CDR3 DNA reads as TGTGCCAGCAGCTTGGGGTACGGGTTGGATCAGCCCCAGCATTTT. Translating gives CASSLGYGLDQPQHF.

This clone was seen only once. The chain employs TRBV4-1 and TRBJ1-1; 7 nucleotides match TRBD1. Trimming at V came to 0 bases and at J to 12 bases, leaving 10 bases not matched to a gene. Looked up from germline, CDR1 is MGHRA and CDR2 is YSYEKL. CDR3 size: 14 residues. CDR3 nucleotides: TGCGCCAGCAGCCAAGAGGGGACAGAGGCCAACACTTTCTTT. Amino acids: CASSQEGTEANTFF.

V is TRBV7-3 and J is TRBJ2-1, with 8 positions matching TRBD2. The germline V gene has CDR1 SGHTA and CDR2 FQGTGA. Losses at the gene ends were 4 bases for V and 2 bases for J; bases not matched to a gene: 4. The CDR3 consists of 15 residues. The CDR3 DNA reads TGTGCCAGCAGCTCTACTAGCGGAACCTACAATGAGCAGTTCTTC. Translation: CASSSTSGTYNEQFF.

This clone was detected only once. The CDR3 DNA is TGTGCCAGCAGCAAAGGGCAGGGGACCAACTATGGCTACACCTTC. Translation gives CASSKGQGTNYGYTF. The V call is TRBV21-1, the J call TRBJ1-2; whether TRBD1, the table's D call, matches the DNA was not checked. TRBV21-1 is a documented pseudogene. This CDR3 has 15 residues.

This clone occurred once. The chain employs TRBV11-2 and TRBJ2-1, with a tentative D call TRBD1 (6 bases). The V gene lost 1 base and the J gene lost 0 bases, with 19 bases spanning the gap. This CDR3 region has 19 residues. CDR1 and CDR2 from the germline V gene are SGHAT and FQNNGV. The CDR3: CASSLAFFSQGFSYNEQFF. The CDR3 DNA follows: TGTGCCAGCAGCTTAGCGTTTTTTTCACAGGGTTTCTCCTACAATGAGCAGTTCTTC.

Concerning this clone: The junction does not match germline at one end; this may be a read error. The chain couples TRBV7-9 to TRBJ1-2; D might be TRBD1 (6 bases). CDR3 length: 15 amino acids. CDR1 SEHNR and CDR2 FQNEAQ come from the germline V gene (reference sequence). In DNA form, the CDR3 reads TGTTCCAGCAGCTTAGGCACAGGGAACGTCTATGGCTACACCTTC. Residues: CSSSLGTGNVYGYTF.